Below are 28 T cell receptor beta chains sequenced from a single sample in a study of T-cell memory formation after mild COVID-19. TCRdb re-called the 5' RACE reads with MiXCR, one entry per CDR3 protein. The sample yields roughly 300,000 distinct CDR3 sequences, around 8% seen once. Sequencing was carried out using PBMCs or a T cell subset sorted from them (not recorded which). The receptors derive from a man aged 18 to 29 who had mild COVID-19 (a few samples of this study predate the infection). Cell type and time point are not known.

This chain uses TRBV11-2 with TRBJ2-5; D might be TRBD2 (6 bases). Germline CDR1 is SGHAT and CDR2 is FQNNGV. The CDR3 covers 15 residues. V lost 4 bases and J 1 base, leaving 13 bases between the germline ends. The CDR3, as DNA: TGTGCCAGCAGCTATATAGCGGTACCCCAAGAGACCCAGTACTTC. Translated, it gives CASSYIAVPQETQYF.

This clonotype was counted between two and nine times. The CDR3 reads CASSLYSAGLSGNTIYF. As DNA, the CDR3 is TGTGCCAGCAGCTTATATAGCGCAGGGCTCTCTGGAAACACCATATATTTT. This sequence joins TRBV7-2 and TRBJ1-3; TRBD1 might be the D (5 bases). Germline assignment: CDR1 SGHTA and CDR2 FQGNSA. The CDR3 sequence is 17 residues long. V lost 2 bases and J 0 bases, leaving 14 bases between the germline ends.

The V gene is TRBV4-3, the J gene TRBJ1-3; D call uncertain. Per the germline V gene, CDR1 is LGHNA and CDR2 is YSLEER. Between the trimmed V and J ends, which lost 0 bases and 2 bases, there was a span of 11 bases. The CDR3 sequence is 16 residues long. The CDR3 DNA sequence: TGCGCCAGCAGCCAAGATTCCGCAGTACCTGGAAACACCATATATTTT. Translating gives CASSQDSAVPGNTIYF.

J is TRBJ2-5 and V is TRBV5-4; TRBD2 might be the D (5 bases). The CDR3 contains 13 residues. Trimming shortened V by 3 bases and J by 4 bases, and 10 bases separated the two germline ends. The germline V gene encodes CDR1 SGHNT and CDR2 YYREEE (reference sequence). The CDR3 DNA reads TGTGCCAGCAGCTGGCGTGGAGGAGAGACCCAGTACTTC. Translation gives CASSWRGGETQYF.

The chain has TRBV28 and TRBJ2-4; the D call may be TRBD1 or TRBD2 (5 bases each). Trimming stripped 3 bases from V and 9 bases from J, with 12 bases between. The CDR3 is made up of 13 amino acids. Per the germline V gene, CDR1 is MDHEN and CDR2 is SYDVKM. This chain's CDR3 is CASSFRDQGIQYF. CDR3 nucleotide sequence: TGTGCCAGCAGTTTTCGGGATCAGGGCATTCAGTACTTC.

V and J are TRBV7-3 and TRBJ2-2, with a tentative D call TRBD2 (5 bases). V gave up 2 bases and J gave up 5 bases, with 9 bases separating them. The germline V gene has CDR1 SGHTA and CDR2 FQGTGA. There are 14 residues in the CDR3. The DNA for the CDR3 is TGTGCCAGCAGCTTAGGCGGGCGTACCGGGGAGCTGTTTTTT. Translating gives CASSLGGRTGELFF.

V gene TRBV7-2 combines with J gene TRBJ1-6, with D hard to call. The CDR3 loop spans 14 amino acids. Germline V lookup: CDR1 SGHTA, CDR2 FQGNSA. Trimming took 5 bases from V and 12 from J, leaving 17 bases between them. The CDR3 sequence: CASSPRLGEGPLHF. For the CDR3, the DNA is TGTGCCAGCAGCCCCCGCCTTGGCGAGGGACCCCTCCACTTT. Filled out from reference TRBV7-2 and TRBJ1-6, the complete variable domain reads GAGVSQSPSNKVTEKGKDVELRCDPISGHTALYWYRQSLGQGLEFLIYFQGNSAPDKSGLPSDRFSAERTGGSVSTLTIQRTQQEDSAVYLCASSPRLGEGPLHFGNGTRLTVT.

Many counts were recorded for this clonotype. CDR3 sequence (DNA): TGTGCCAGCAGCTTCGCAATCGAGCAGTTCTTC. Its translation: CASSFAIEQFF. The chain recombines TRBV7-2 with TRBJ2-1; D is undetermined. Germline assignment: CDR1 SGHTA and CDR2 FQGNSA. CDR3 length equals 11 residues. The germline V and J ends were trimmed by 3 bases and 10 bases, with 7 bases remaining between them.

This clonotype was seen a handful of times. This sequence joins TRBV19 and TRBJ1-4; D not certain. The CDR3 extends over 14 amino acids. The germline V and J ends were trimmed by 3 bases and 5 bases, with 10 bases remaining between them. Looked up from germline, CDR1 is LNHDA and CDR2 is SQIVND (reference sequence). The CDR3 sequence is CASSMVGLNEKLFF. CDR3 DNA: TGTGCCAGTAGTATGGTCGGCCTCAATGAAAAACTGTTTTTT.

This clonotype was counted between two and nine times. CDR3 bases: TGTGCCAGCAGCTTATTGGGGTCCAGGGACGAGCAGTACTTC. Amino acids: CASSLLGSRDEQYF. The chain uses TRBV7-2 and TRBJ2-7; D is possibly TRBD1 (5 bases). Trimming shortened V by 2 bases and J by 5 bases, and 13 bases separated the two germline ends. The CDR3 is 14 residues long. Germline lookup yields CDR1 SGHTA and CDR2 FQGNSA.

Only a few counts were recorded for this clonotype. This CDR3 reads CASSYSRRNEQFF. The CDR3 DNA is TGTGCCAGCAGTTACTCACGGCGCAATGAGCAGTTCTTC. The V and J genes are TRBV6-5 and TRBJ2-1, with D unclear. The V gene's germline CDR1 is MNHEY and CDR2 SVGAGI. Trimming left V 0 bases short and J 6 bases short, with 6 bases between. The CDR3 extends over 13 amino acids.

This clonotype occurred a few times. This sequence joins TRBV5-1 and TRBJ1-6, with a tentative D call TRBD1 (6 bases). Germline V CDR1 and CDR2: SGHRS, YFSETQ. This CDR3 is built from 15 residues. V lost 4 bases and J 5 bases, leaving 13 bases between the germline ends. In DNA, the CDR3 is TGCGCCAGCAGCAAGGGGACACCGGATAATTCACCCCTCCACTTT. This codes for CASSKGTPDNSPLHF.

The CDR3 DNA follows: TGTGCCAGCAGTTTAGTCCAGCGCCCCCTCAATGAGCAGTTCTTC. This codes for CASSLVQRPLNEQFF. This sequence joins TRBV12-3 or TRBV12-4 and TRBJ2-1; D ambiguous. The V end was cut by 1 base, the J end by 6 bases, with 13 bases between. This CDR3 comprises 15 residues.

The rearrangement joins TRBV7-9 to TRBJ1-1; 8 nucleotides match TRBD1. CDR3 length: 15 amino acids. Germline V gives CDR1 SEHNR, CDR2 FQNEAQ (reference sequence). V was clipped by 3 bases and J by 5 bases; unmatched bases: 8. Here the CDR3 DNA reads TGTGCCAGCAGCTTTTTACAGGGGGAATATACTGAAGCTTTCTTT. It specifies CASSFLQGEYTEAFF. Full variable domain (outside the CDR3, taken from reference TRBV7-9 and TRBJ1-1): DTGVSQNPRHKITKRGQNVTFRCDPISEHNRLYWYRQTLGQGPEFLTYFQNEAQLEKSRLLSDRFSAERPKGSFSTLEIQRTEQGDSAMYLCASSFLQGEYTEAFFGQGTRLTVV.

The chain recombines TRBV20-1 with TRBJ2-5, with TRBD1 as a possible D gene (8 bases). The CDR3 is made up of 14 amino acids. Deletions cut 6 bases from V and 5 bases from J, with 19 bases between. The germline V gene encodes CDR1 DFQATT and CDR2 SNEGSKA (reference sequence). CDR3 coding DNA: TGCAGTGCATACCGACAGGGGAGGGCGGAGACCCAGTACTTC. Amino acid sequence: CSAYRQGRAETQYF.

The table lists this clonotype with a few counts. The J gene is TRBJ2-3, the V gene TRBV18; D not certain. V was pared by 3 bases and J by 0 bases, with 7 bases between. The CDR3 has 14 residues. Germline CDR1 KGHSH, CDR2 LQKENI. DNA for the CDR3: TGTGCCAGCTCACCCCCTATTAGCACAGATACGCAGTATTTT. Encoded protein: CASSPPISTDTQYF.

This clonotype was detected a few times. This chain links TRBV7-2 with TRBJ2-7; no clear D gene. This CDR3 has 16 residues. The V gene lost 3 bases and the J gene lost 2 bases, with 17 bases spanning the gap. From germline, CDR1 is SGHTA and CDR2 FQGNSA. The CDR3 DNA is TGTGCCAGCAGCTTTGGCCCCGTGACGGATACCTACGAGCAGTACTTC. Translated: CASSFGPVTDTYEQYF.

CDR3 in amino acids: CASSLGTGSGEAFF. CDR3 DNA: TGTGCCAGCAGCTTAGGGACAGGGTCGGGTGAAGCTTTCTTT. The chain carries TRBV7-9 and TRBJ1-1; 8 bases align to TRBD1. The J segment lost 7 bases and the V segment lost 1 base, leaving 5 bases of the junction unmatched. The CDR3 is 14 residues long. In germline, CDR1 is SEHNR, CDR2 FQNEAQ (reference sequence).

The CDR3 DNA follows: TGTGCCAGCAGAGACAGGACCTATGGCTACACCTTC. Amino acid sequence: CASRDRTYGYTF. The V call is TRBV27, the J call TRBJ1-2; D is perhaps TRBD1 (6 bases). The V gene lost 6 bases and the J gene lost 4 bases, with 9 bases spanning the gap. Germline lookup yields CDR1 MNHEY and CDR2 SMNVEV (reference sequence). The length of the CDR3 is 12 residues.

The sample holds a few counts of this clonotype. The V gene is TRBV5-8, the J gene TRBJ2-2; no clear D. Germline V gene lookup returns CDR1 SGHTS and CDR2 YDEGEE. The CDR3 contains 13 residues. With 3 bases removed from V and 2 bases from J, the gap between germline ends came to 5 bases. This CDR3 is CASSWKNTGELFF. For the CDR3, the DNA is TGTGCCAGCAGCTGGAAAAACACCGGGGAGCTGTTTTTT.

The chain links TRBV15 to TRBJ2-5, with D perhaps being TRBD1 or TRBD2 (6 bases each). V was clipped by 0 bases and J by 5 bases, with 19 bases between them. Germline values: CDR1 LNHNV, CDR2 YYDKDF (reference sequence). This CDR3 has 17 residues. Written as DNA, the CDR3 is TGTGCCACCAGCAGAGATTTGAGTGGTGGGGGGCGGGAGACCCAGTACTTC. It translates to CATSRDLSGGGRETQYF.

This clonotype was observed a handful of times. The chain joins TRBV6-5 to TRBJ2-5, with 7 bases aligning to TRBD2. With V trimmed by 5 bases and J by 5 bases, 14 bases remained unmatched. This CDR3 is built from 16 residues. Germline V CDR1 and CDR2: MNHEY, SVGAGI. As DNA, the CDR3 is TGTGCCAGCAGTGGTGGACTAGTATTTGGGCAGGAGACCCAGTACTTC. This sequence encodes CASSGGLVFGQETQYF.

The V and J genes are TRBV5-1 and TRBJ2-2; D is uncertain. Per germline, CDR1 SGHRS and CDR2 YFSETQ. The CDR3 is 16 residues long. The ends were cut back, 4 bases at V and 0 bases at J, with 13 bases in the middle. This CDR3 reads CASSPTVSANTGELFF. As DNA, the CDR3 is TGCGCCAGCAGCCCCACGGTTTCAGCGAACACCGGGGAGCTGTTTTTT. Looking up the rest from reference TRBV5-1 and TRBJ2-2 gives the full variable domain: KAGVTQTPRYLIKTRGQQVTLSCSPISGHRSVSWYQQTPGQGLQFLFEYFSETQRNKGNFPGRFSGRQFSNSRSEMNVSTLELGDSALYLCASSPTVSANTGELFFGEGSRLTVL.

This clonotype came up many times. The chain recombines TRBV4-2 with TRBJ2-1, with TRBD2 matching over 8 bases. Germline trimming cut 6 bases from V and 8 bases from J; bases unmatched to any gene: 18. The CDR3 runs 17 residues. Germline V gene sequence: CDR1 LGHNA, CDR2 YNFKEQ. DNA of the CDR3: TGTGCCAGCAGTCCTCCCAATACAGCGGGGGTGGTGGATGAGCAGTTCTTC. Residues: CASSPPNTAGVVDEQFF.

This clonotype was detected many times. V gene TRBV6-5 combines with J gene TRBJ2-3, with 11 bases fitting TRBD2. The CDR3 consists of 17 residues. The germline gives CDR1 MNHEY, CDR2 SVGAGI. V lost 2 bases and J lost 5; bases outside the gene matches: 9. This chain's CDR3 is CASSYDFLAGGLDTQYF. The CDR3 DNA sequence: TGTGCCAGCAGTTACGATTTTCTAGCGGGGGGACTAGATACGCAGTATTTT.

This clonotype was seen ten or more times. CDR3 sequence reads: CASSFAGLETQYF. The CDR3 DNA follows: TGCGCCAGCAGCTTCGCGGGGCTTGAGACCCAGTACTTC. The chain employs TRBV5-1 and TRBJ2-5, with D possibly matching TRBD2 (6 bases). The CDR3 is 13 amino acids. Trimming cost V 2 bases and J 5 bases, with 10 bases left between them. Germline lookup yields CDR1 SGHRS and CDR2 YFSETQ.

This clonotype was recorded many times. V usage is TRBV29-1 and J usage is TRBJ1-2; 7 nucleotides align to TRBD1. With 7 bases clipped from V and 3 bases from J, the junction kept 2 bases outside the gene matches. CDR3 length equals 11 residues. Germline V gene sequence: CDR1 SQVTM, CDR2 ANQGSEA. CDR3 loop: CSADRDYGYTF. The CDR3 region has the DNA TGCAGCGCAGACAGGGACTATGGCTACACCTTC.

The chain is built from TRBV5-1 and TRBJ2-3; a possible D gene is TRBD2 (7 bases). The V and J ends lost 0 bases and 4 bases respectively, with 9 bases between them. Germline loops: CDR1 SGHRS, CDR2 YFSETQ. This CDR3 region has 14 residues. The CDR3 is CASSLEGGADTQYF. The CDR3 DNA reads TGCGCCAGCAGCTTGGAAGGGGGGGCAGATACGCAGTATTTT. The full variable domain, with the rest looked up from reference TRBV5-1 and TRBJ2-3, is KAGVTQTPRYLIKTRGQQVTLSCSPISGHRSVSWYQQTPGQGLQFLFEYFSETQRNKGNFPGRFSGRQFSNSRSEMNVSTLELGDSALYLCASSLEGGADTQYFGPGTRLTVL.